This T cell receptor beta chain appears in the sequencing data of a study of blood T cell repertoires in COVID-19. The overall study: Material from acute and convalescent COVID-19 was sourced from the United States, Italy and Spain. From T cells, B-cell-depleted T cells, or PBMCs came the material, which was cDNA or gDNA.

This CDR3 is built from 14 residues. V dropped 4 bases and J dropped 5; count of bases not matched to a gene: 7. Per germline, CDR1 SGHNT and CDR2 YYREEE (reference sequence). In the original analysis: Amplification of reference gene primers was used by the study to estimate nucleated cell counts. The table came from immunoSEQ multiplex PCR; TCRdb's copy has only in-frame clones and leaves some out. The D gene and trimming were derived from the DNA, and the V and J assignments and clone size from that table. The sample shows a few hundred thousand clones, 70% to 85% of them seen only once. The J gene is TRBJ2-7, the V gene TRBV5-4, with 9 bases aligning to TRBD1. This clonotype originated in a woman aged 40 to 50 who had recovered from COVID-19. The sequencing sample was made of peripheral blood. The CDR3 bases are TGTGCCAGCAGCGGAAGGACAGGGGTGGACGAGCAGTACTTC. Residues: CASSGRTGVDEQYF.